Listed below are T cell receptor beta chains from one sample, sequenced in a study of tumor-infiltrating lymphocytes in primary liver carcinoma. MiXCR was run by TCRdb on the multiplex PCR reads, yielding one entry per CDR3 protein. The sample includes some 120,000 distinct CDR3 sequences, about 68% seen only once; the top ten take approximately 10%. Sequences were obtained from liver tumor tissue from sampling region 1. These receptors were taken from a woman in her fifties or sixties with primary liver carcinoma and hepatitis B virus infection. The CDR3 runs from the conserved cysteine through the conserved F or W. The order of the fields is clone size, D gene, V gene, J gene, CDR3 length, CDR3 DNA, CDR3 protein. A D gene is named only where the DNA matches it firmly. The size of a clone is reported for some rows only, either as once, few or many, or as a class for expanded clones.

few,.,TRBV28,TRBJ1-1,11,TGTGGGGCGCGGGGGAACACTGAAGCTTTCTTT,CGARGNTEAFF
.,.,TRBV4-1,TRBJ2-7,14,TGCGCCAGCAGCCAAGAGGGCAGGGACCACGAGCAGTACTTC,CASSQEGRDHEQYF
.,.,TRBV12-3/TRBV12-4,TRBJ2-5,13,TGTGCCTCTACGTGCAGGACTGAAGAGACCCAGTACTTC,CASTCRTEETQYF
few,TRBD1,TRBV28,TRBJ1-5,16,TGTGCCAGCAGTCCTCGGACAGGGCATAGCAATCAGCCCCAGCATTTT,CASSPRTGHSNQPQHF
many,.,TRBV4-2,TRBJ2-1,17,TGTGCCAGCAGCGAGGTTGGGAGTGAGGCCACTTACAATGAGCAGTTCTTC,CASSEVGSEATYNEQFF
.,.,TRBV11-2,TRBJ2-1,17,TGTGCCAGCAACTTACGACCGGGATATAGATTCTACAATGAGCAGTTCTTC,CASNLRPGYRFYNEQFF
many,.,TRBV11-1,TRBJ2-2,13,TGTGCCAGCAGCCGAGGTCTGGGAGGGGAGCTGTTTTTT,CASSRGLGGELFF
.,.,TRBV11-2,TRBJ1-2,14,TGTGCCAGCAGCTCCTCCGGTGGTGGGTATGGTCACACCTTC,CASSSSGGGYGHTF
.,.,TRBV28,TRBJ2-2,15,TGTGCCAGCAGTTCCCCCGGGGATAACACCGGGGAGCTGTTTTTT,CASSSPGDNTGELFF
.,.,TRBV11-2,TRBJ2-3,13,TGTACCAACAGCCTAGATCGAGCAGATACGCAGTATTTT,CTNSLDRADTQYF
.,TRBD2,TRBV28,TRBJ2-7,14,TGTGCCAGCAGCCGGGGACTAGCGAATTACGGGCAGTACTTC,CASSRGLANYGQYF
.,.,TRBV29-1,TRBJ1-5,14,TGCAGCGCTGAAGAGTCGGAGGGGAATCAGCCCCAGCATTTT,CSAEESEGNQPQHF
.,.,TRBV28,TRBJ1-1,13,TGTGCCAGCAGTTCTACAGGGTGCCCTGAAGCTTTCTTT,CASSSTGCPEAFF
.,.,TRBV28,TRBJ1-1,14,TGTGCCAGCAGTTTATTTGCGGGGAACACTGAAGCTTTCTTT,CASSLFAGNTEAFF
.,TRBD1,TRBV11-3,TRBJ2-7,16,TGTACCAGCAGCCTGGAGCAGACAGGGGGTAACTACGAGCAGTACTTC,CTSSLEQTGGNYEQYF
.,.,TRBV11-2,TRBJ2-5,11,TGTATCAGCAGCAAGCAAGAGACCCAGTACTTC,CISSKQETQYF
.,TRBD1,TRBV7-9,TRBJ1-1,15,TGTGCCAGCAGTCGACCGGGGACAGAGGGCACTGAAGCTCTCTTT,CASSRPGTEGTEALF
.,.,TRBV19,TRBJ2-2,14,TGTGCCAGTACCCCCCCCGGGGGGCCCGGGGAACTGTTTTTT,CASTPPGGPGELFF
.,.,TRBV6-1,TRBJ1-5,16,TGTGCCAGCCGAGGGCGGGCCCCGGGTCTACCTCAACCCCAGCATTTT,CASRGRAPGLPQPQHF
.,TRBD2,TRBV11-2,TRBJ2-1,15,TGTGCCAGCAGCCTGAGACTAGCAATGGGCAATGAGCGGTTCTTC,CASSLRLAMGNERFF
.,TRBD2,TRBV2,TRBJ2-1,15,TGTGCCAGCAGTGATTGGGCGGGAGCTTGCAATGAGCAGTTCTTC,CASSDWAGACNEQFF
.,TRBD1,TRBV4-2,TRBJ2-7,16,TGTGCCAGCAGTCAAGGGACAGGGGCCTCCTCCTACAAGCAGTACTTC,CASSQGTGASSYKQYF
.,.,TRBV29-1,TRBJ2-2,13,TGCAGTGTTGTAACATGGGGCACCGGGGAGCTGTTTTTT,CSVVTWGTGELFF
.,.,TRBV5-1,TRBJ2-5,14,TGCGCCAGCAGCGGGGCTAGCGCTGAAGAGACCCAGTACTTC,CASSGASAEETQYF
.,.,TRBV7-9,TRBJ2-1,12,TGTACCAGCAGCTTAGCAAACGGTGAGCAGTTCTTC,CTSSLANGEQFF
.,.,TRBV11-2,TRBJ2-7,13,TGCGCCAGCAGCTTTCAGCCCTGGGGGGAACAGTACTTC,CASSFQPWGEQYF
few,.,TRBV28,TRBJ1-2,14,TGTGCCAGCAGTTTCCCCTCGACAAGCTATGGCTACACCTTC,CASSFPSTSYGYTF
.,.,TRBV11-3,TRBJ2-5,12,TGTGCCAGCAACTTAGACATAGAGACCCAATACTTC,CASNLDIETQYF
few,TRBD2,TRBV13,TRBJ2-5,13,TGTGCCAGCAGCTATAGCGGGAGGAAGACCCAGTACTTC,CASSYSGRKTQYF
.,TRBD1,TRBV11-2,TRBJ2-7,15,TGTGTCTGCAGCGACCACGACAGGGACGACTACGAGCAGTACTTC,CVCSDHDRDDYEQYF
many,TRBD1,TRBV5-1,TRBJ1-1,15,TGCGCCAGCAGCCCGGGGACAGCTTCCAACACTGAAGCTTTCTTT,CASSPGTASNTEAFF
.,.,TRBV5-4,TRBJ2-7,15,TGTGCCAGCAGCCCCGGGGGTGCGGGATTAAACGAGCAGTACTTC,CASSPGGAGLNEQYF
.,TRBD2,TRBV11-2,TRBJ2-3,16,TGTGCCAGCAGCAGACTAGCGGGAGGTGGAGTAGATACGCAATATTTT,CASSRLAGGGVDTQYF
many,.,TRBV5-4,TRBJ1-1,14,TGTGCCAGCAGCCGGTCAGCCGTGAACACTGAAGCTTTCTTT,CASSRSAVNTEAFF
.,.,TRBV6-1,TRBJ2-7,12,TGTGCTAGTGGACAGTACTCCTACGAGCAGTACTTC,CASGQYSYEQYF
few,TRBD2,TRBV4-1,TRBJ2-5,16,TGCGCCAGCAGCAAATCCCCCGGGGGGATCCAAGAGACCCAGTACTTC,CASSKSPGGIQETQYF
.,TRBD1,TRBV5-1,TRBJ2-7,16,TGCGCCAGCAGCTTGGATAGACAGGGGTTGGCCTACGAGAAGTACTTC,CASSLDRQGLAYEKYF
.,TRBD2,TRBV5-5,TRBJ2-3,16,TGTGCCAGCAGACCCGGGACTAGCGGTAGCACAGATACGCAGTATTTT,CASRPGTSGSTDTQYF
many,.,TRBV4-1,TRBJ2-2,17,TGCGCCAGCAGCCAAGATCATCCAAGGGACCCTCCCGGGGAGCTGTTTTTT,CASSQDHPRDPPGELFF
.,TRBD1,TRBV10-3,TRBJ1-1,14,TGTGCCATCAGTGAGAAGGGGGCCAACACCGAAGCTCTCTTT,CAISEKGANTEALF
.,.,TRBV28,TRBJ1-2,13,TGTGCCAGCAGACAAGGGACAACTACTCTCTACACCTTC,CASRQGTTTLYTF
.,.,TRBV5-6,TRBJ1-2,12,TGTGCCGGCAGCTTGGTGTCTCGGGGCTACACCTTC,CAGSLVSRGYTF
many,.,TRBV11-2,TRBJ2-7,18,TGTGCCAGCAGCTTAGGGTTCAGACTAATGTCGGTGTTGCGCGAGCAGTACTTC,CASSLGFRLMSVLREQYF
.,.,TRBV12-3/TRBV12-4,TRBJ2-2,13,TGTGCTAGCATACCACAAGGGGCCGGGGAGCTGTTTTTT,CASIPQGAGELFF
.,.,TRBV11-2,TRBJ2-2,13,TGTGTCAACAGCTTGGAGTCAGCCGGGGAGCTGTTTTTT,CVNSLESAGELFF
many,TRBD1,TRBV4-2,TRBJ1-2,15,TGTGCCAGCAGCCCCACCGGGACAGCGTCCTATGGCTACACCTTC,CASSPTGTASYGYTF
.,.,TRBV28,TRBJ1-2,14,TGTGCCAGCAGTTTAGGGTCAGGCTTCTATGGCTACACCTTC,CASSLGSGFYGYTF
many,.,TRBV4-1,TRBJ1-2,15,TGCGCCAGCAGCCAAGGAATGCAGGGGCTCTATGGCTACACCTTC,CASSQGMQGLYGYTF
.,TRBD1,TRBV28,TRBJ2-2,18,TGTGCCAGCAGCCCTACTCCGACAGGGGCTATAGGGATCGGGGAGCTGTTTTTT,CASSPTPTGAIGIGELFF
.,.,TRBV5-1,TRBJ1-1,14,TGCGCCAGCAGCTTGGCCGCTATGAACACTGAAGCTTTCTTT,CASSLAAMNTEAFF
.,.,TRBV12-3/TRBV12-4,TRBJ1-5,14,TGTGCCAACAGTTCTCACCTTAGCAATCAGCCCCAGCATTTT,CANSSHLSNQPQHF
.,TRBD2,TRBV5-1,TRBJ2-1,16,TGCGCCAGCAGCTTGGGAGCGGGAGGGCCTGACAATGAGCAGTTCTTC,CASSLGAGGPDNEQFF
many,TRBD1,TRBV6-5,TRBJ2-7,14,TGTGCCAGCAGTCGACAGGGGTCAACCTACGAGCAGTACTTC,CASSRQGSTYEQYF
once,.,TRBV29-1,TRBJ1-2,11,TGCACCGTTGAAAGGGACGGGGGCTACACCTTC,CTVERDGGYTF
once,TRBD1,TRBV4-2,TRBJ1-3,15,TGTGCCAGCAGCCAGGAGGCAGGGGGAGGAAACACCGTATATTTT,CASSQEAGGGNTVYF
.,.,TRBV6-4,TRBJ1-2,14,TGTGCCAGCAGCCCCGCGGGGTGGGGGCATGGCTACACCTTC,CASSPAGWGHGYTF
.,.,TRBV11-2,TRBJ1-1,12,TGTGCAAGCAGCTTTCAAAACACTGAAGCTTTCTTT,CASSFQNTEAFF
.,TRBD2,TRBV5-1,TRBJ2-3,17,TGCGCCAGCAGCCCAAGACTAGCGGGAGATCTTAGGGATACGCATTATTTT,CASSPRLAGDLRDTHYF
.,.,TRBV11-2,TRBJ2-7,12,TGTACCAGCAGCCCCCGCCTCTACAAGCAGTACTTC,CTSSPRLYKQYF
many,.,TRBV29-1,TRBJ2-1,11,TGCAGCGTACGCTGGTCTGGCGAGCAGTTCTTC,CSVRWSGEQFF